A selection of T cell receptor beta chains follows, all from one sample in a study of blood T cell repertoires in COVID-19. Clones were read by immunoSEQ multiplex PCR, and TCRdb kept only the in-frame ones, dropping some. The sample holds approximately 240,000 clones, 75% to 85% seen once. The source material was peripheral blood. These TCRs come from a woman in her twenties or thirties with COVID-19, enrolled during active disease. Both conserved end residues are part of each CDR3. D genes are given only for firm matches. Only part of the rows carry a size: once, few, many, or a class if the clone is expanded.

CASSIDGQGAYYGYTF TGTGCCAGTAGTATAGATGGACAGGGGGCCTACTATGGCTACACCTTC TRBJ1-2 TRBV19 TRBD1 -
CAISESRLAGEGNNEQFF TGTGCCATCAGTGAGTCTCGTCTAGCGGGGGAAGGGAACAATGAGCAGTTCTTC TRBJ2-1 TRBV10-3 TRBD2 -
CASSYSRRDEAFF TGTGCCAGCAGTTACTCGAGGAGGGATGAAGCTTTCTTT TRBJ1-1 TRBV6-5 - -
CASSYVPAGGSYEQYF TGTGCCAGCAGTTACGTGCCAGCGGGGGGCTCCTACGAGCAGTACTTC TRBJ2-7 TRBV6-2/TRBV6-3 TRBD2 -
CASSLSYIYEQYF TGTGCCAGCAGTTTATCTTACATTTACGAGCAGTACTTC TRBJ2-7 TRBV28 - -
CASSLDRGDYGYTF TGTGCCAGCAGCTTGGACAGGGGAGACTATGGCTACACCTTC TRBJ1-2 TRBV5-6 TRBD1 few
CASSSPEAASYGYTF TGTGCCAGCAGTTCACCCGAAGCTGCAAGCTATGGCTACACCTTC TRBJ1-2 TRBV28 - once
CASSKGGAGPPSYEQYF TGTGCCAGCAGCAAAGGGGGAGCGGGACCTCCGTCCTACGAGCAGTACTTC TRBJ2-7 TRBV21-1 - -
CASSLEGSEQFF TGTGCCAGCAGCTTAGAGGGGAGTGAGCAGTTCTTC TRBJ2-1 TRBV11-3 - once
CASSQAQGARNYGYTF TGTGCCAGCAGCCAAGCCCAGGGGGCGCGGAACTATGGCTACACCTTC TRBJ1-2 TRBV14 TRBD1 -
CASKPGWKDTQYF TGTGCCAGCAAACCGGGGTGGAAAGATACGCAGTATTTT TRBJ2-3 TRBV27 - -
CSVEGSSANEQFF TGCAGCGTTGAAGGTTCTAGCGCGAATGAGCAGTTCTTC TRBJ2-1 TRBV29-1 - -
CASSLKGTGNTEAFF TGTGCCAGCAGCTTAAAGGGGACAGGGAACACTGAAGCTTTCTTT TRBJ1-1 TRBV7-3 TRBD1 -
CASTSRQGRRGTGELFF TGTGCCAGCACCAGTAGACAGGGACGACGGGGGACCGGGGAGCTGTTTTTT TRBJ2-2 TRBV13 - few
CSASRQADEYEQYF TGCAGTGCTAGTAGGCAGGCTGACGAATACGAGCAGTACTTC TRBJ2-7 TRBV20-1 - -
CASSLYGTGYGYTF TGTGCCAGCAGTTTATATGGGACAGGGTATGGCTACACCTTC TRBJ1-2 TRBV27 TRBD1 -
CASTSRGRGYTF TGTGCCAGCACCTCTCGCGGGAGAGGCTACACCTTC TRBJ1-2 TRBV5-6 - -
CASSLDRGGEKLFF TGCGCCAGCAGCCTAGACAGGGGAGGGGAAAAACTGTTTTTT TRBJ1-4 TRBV4-3 TRBD1 -
CASPGGLAGQNEQFF TGTGCCTCCCCTGGCGGACTAGCGGGTCAGAATGAGCAGTTCTTC TRBJ2-1 TRBV30 TRBD2 -
CASSQVRDSSYEQYF TGTGCCAGCAGCCAAGTACGGGATTCCTCCTACGAGCAGTACTTC TRBJ2-7 TRBV4-2 - -
CASSQTTSGNPNEQFF TGCGCCAGCAGCCAAACCACTAGCGGGAACCCCAATGAGCAGTTCTTC TRBJ2-1 TRBV4-3 TRBD2 -
CASINGGTGELFF TGTGCCAGCATAAATGGAGGCACCGGGGAGCTGTTTTTT TRBJ2-2 TRBV6-5 - -
CASSSRKGQDRETQYF TGTGCCAGCAGCTCCAGAAAGGGACAGGACAGAGAGACCCAGTACTTC TRBJ2-5 TRBV11-3 TRBD1 -